The entry that follows covers one TCR beta chain sequence. Its antigen is unknown. One end of the junction does not line up with germline, which may come from a read error. The repertoire was sequenced with immunoSEQ multiplex PCR; TCRdb's copy has only in-frame clones and lacks some. The sample includes some 47,000 clones, 94% of them seen just once. CDR1 and CDR2 from the germline V gene are SGDLS and YYNGEE. This CDR3 spans 16 amino acids. These data originate in a study of T cell therapy after organ transplantation. Overall study: Across 2 to 6 intravenous infusions, patients got a median of 1.92 x 10^8 CMV-specific T cells.

The study's findings and limits: Both transferred clonotypes and endogenous ones absent from products apparently reconstituted. Low CD8+ T cell yield possibly reduced coverage, hiding nonresponder expansions. Lower pretherapy CD8 clonality went with larger post-therapy fold change.

Sequencing was performed on CD8+ T cells from blood, taken before autologous CMV-specific T cell therapy. The TCR was taken from a human patient who had received a solid organ transplant and had CMV disease. The chain links TRBV9 to TRBJ2-5, with D tentatively TRBD1 (5 bases). The CDR3 here is CASSVGAMGLQETQYF. The CDR3 nucleotides are TGTGCAAGCAGCGTAGGGGCGATGGGTCTCCAAGAGACCCAGTACTTC.